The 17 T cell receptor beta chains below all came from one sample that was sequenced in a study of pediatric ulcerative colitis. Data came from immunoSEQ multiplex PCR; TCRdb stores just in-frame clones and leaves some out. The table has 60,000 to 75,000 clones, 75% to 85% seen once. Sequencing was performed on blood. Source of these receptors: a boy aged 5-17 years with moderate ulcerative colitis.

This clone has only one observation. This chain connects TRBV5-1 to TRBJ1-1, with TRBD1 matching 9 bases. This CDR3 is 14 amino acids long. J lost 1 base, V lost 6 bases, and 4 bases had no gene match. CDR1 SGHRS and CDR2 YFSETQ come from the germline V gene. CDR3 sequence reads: CASTQTGGNTEAFF. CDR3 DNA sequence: TGCGCCAGCACCCAGACAGGGGGGAACACTGAAGCTTTCTTT.

CDR3 protein: CASSQDSRPEDYGYTF. CDR3 bases: TGCGCCAGCAGCCAAGATAGCAGGCCAGAAGACTATGGCTACACCTTC. The J gene is TRBJ1-2, the V gene TRBV4-3; D uncertain. Trimming took off 0 bases at V and 3 bases at J, with 14 bases between the two ends. The CDR3 has 16 residues. Germline V gene data show CDR1 as LGHNA and CDR2 as YSLEER.

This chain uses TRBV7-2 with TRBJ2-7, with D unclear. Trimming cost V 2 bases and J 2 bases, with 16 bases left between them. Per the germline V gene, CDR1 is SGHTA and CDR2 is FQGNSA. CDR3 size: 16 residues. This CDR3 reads CASSLPYSRDTYEQYF. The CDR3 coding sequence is TGTGCCAGCAGCTTACCCTACAGTCGTGACACCTACGAGCAGTACTTC.

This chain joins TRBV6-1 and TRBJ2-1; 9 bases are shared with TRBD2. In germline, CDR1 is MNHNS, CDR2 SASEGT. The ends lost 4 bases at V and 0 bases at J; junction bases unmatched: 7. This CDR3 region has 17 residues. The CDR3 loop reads CASSGETSGSSYNEQFF. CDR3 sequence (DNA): TGTGCCAGCAGTGGGGAGACTAGCGGAAGCTCCTACAATGAGCAGTTCTTC.

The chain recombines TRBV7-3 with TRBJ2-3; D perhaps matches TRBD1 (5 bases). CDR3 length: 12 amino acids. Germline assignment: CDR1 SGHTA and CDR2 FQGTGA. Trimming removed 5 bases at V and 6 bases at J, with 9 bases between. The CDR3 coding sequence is TGTGCCAGCAGCCCCCACAGGGATACGCAGTATTTT. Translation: CASSPHRDTQYF.

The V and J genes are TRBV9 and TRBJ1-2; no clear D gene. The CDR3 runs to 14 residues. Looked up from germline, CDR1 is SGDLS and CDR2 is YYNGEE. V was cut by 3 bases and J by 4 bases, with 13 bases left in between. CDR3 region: CASSANTGIYGYTF. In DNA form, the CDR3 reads TGTGCCAGCAGCGCCAACACCGGGATCTATGGCTACACCTTC.

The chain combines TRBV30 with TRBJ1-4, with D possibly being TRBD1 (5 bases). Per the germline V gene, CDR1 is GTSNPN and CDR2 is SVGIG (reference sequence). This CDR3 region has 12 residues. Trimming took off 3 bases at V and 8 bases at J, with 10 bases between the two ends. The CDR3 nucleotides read TGTGCCTGGAGCAGGGTAGGCGAAAAACTGTTTTTT. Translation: CAWSRVGEKLFF. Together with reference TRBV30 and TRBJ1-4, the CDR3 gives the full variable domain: SQTIHQWPATLVQPVGSPLSLECTVEGTSNPNLYWYRQAAGRGLQLLFYSVGIGQISSEVPQNLSASRPQDRQFILSSKKLLLSDSGFYLCAWSRVGEKLFFGSGTQLSVL.

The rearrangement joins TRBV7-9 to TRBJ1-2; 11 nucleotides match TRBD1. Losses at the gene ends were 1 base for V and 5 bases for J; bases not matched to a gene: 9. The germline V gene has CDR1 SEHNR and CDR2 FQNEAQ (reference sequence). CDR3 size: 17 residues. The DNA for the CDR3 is TGTGCCAGCAGCTTAGTCGCGGGACAGGGGGTAGGGTATGGCTACACCTTC. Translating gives CASSLVAGQGVGYGYTF.

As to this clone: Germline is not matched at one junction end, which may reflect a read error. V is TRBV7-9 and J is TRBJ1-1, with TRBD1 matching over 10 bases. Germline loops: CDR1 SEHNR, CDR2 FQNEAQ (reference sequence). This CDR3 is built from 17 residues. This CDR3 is CASSLRDRGRVNTEAFF. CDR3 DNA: TGTGCCAGCAGCTTACGTGACAGGGGGCGCGTGAATACTGAAGCTTTCTTT.

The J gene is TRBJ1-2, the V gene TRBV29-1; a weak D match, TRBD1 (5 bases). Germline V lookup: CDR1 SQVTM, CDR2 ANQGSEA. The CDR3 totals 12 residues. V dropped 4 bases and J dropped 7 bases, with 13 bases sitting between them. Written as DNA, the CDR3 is TGCAGCGTTGGGGGCTGGGGGATTGGCTACACCTTC. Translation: CSVGGWGIGYTF.

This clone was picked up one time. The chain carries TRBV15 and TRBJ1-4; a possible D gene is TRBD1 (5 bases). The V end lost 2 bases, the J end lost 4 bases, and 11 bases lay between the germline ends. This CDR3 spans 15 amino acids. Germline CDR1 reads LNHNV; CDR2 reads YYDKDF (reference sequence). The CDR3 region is CATSRTGTINEKLFF. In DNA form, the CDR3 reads TGTGCCACCAGCAGAACCGGGACTATTAATGAAAAACTGTTTTTT.

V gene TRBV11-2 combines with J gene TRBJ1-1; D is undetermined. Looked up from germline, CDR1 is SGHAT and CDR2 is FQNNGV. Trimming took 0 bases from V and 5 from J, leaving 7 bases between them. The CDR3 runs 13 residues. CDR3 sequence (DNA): TGTGCCAGCAGCTTAGATTATGGGACTGAAGCTTTCTTT. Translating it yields CASSLDYGTEAFF.

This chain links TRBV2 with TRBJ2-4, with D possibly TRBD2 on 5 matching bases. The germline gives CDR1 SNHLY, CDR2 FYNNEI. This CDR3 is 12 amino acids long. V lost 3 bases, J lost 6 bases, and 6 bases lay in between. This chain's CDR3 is CASSDGGNIQYF. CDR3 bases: TGTGCCAGCAGTGATGGAGGAAACATTCAGTACTTC.

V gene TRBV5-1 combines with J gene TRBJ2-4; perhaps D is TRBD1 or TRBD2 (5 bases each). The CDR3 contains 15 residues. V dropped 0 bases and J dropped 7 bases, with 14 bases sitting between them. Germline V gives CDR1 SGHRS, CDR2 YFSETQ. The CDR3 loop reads CASSLVGGIENIQYF. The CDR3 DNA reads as TGCGCCAGCAGCTTGGTTGGGGGAATCGAGAACATTCAGTACTTC.

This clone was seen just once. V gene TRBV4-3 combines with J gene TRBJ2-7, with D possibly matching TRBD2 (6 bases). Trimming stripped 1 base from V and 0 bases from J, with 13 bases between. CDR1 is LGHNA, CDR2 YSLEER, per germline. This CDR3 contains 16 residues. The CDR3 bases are TGCGCCAGCAGCCAAGTTATGGCGGGGAGCTCCTACGAGCAGTACTTC. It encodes CASSQVMAGSSYEQYF.

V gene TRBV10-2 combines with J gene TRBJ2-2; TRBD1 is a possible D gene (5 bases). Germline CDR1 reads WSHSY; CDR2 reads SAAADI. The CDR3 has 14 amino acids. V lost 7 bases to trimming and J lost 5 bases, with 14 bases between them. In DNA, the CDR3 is TGCGCCAGCAACCTTAGGGGTAGGACCGGGGAGCTGTTTTTT. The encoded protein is CASNLRGRTGELFF.

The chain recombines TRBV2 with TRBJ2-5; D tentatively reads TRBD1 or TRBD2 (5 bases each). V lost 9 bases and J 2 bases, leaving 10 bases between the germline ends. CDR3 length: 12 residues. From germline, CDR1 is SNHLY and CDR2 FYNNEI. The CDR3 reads CARGPGQETQYF. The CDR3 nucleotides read TGTGCCAGGGGACCAGGGCAAGAGACCCAGTACTTC.